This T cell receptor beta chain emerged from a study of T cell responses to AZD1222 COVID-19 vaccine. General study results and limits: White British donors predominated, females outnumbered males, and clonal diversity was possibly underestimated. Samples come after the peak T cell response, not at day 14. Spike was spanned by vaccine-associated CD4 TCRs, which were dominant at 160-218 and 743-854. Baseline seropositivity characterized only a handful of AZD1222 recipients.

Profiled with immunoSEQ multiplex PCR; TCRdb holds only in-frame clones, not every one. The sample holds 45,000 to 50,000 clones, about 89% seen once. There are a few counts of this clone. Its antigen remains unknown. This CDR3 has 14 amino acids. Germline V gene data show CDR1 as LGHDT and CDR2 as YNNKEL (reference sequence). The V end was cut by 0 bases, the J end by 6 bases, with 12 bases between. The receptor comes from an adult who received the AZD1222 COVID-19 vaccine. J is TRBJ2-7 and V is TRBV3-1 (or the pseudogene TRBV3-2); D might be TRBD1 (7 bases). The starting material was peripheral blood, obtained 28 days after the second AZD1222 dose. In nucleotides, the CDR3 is TGTGCCAGCAGCCAAGACAGGGGGGTTGTCGAGCAGTACTTC. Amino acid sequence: CASSQDRGVVEQYF.